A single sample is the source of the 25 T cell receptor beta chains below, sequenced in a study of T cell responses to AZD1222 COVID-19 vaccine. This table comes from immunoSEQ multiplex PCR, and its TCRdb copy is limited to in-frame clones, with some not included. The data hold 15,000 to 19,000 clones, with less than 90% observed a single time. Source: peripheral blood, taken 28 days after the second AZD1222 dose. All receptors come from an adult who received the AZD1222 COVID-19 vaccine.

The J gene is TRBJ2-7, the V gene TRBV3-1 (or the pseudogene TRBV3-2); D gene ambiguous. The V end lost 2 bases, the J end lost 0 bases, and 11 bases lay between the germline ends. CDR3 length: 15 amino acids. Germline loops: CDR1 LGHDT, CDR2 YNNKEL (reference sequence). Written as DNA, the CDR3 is TGTGCCAGCAGCCAATGGGCGTCCCCCTCCTACGAGCAGTACTTC. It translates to CASSQWASPSYEQYF.

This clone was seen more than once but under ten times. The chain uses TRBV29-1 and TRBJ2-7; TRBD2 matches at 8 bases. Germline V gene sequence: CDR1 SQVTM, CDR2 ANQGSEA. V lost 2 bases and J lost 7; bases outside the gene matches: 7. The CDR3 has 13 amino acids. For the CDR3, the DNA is TGCAGCGTTGAAAGGGCGTCGGGGGGGGAGCAGTACTTC. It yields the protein CSVERASGGEQYF.

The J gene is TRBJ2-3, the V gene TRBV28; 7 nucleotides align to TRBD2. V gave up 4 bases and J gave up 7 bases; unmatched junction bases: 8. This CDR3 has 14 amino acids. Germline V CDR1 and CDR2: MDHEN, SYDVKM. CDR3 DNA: TGTGCCAGCAGTTATCGAGCGGGGAGGAATACGCAGTATTTT. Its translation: CASSYRAGRNTQYF.

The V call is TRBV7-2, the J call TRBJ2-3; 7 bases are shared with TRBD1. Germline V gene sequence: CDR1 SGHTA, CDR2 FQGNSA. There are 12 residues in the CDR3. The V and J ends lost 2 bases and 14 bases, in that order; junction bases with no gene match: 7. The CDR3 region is CASSLTTNRGYF. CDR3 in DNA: TGTGCCAGCAGCTTAACGACGAACAGGGGGTATTTT.

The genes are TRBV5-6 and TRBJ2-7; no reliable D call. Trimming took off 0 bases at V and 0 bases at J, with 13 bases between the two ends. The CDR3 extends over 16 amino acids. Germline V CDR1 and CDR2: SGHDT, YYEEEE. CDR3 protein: CASSLAGGGFSYEQYF. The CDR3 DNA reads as TGTGCCAGCAGCTTGGCCGGTGGCGGCTTCTCCTACGAGCAGTACTTC.

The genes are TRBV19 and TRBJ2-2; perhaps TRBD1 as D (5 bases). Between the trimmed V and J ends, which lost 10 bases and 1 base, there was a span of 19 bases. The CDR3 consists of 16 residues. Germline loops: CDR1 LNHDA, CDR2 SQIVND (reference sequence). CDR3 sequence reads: CATTSSRGQNTGELFF. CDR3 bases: TGTGCCACTACCTCCTCGAGAGGACAGAACACCGGGGAGCTGTTTTTT.

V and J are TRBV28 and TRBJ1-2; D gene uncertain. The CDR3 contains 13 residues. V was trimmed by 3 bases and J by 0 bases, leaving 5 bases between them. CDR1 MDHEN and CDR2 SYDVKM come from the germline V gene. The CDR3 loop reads CASSFPPNYGYTF. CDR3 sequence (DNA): TGTGCCAGCAGTTTCCCCCCTAACTATGGCTACACCTTC.

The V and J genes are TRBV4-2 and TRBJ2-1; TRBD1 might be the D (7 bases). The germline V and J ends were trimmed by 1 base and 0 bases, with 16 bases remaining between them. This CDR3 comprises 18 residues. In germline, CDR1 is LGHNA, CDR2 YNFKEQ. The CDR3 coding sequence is TGTGCCAGCAGCCAAGGTCCGTCAGGGGGGAGCTCCTACAATGAGCAGTTCTTC. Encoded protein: CASSQGPSGGSSYNEQFF.

CDR3 region: CASSSGLGEIGYTF. CDR3 in DNA: TGTGCCAGCAGCTCCGGGCTGGGGGAGATAGGCTACACCTTC. This rearrangement joins TRBV7-9 to TRBJ1-2, with D tentatively TRBD1 (5 bases). The CDR3 is made up of 14 amino acids. V was clipped by 4 bases and J by 8 bases, with 17 bases between them. CDR1 and CDR2 (germline): SEHNR, FQNEAQ (reference sequence).

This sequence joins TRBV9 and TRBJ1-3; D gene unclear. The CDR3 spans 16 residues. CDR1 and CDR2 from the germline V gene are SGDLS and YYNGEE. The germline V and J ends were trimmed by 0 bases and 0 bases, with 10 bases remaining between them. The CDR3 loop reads CASSVAGGSSGNTIYF. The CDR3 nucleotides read TGTGCCAGCAGCGTAGCGGGTGGGAGCTCTGGAAACACCATATATTTT.

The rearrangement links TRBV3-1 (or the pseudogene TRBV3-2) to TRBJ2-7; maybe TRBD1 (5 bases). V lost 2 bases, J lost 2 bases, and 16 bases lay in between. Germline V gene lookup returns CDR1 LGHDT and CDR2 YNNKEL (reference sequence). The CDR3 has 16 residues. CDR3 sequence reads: CASSQRGQQAAYEQYF. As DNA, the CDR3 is TGTGCCAGCAGCCAAAGGGGCCAGCAGGCCGCCTACGAGCAGTACTTC.

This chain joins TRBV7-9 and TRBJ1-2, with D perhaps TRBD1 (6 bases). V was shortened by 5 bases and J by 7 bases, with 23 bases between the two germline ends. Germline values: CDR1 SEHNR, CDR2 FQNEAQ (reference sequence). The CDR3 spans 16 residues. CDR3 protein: CASSPPGGLGSSGYTF. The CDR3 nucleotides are TGTGCCAGCAGCCCACCGGGGGGCCTGGGGAGTTCTGGCTACACCTTC.

This CDR3 reads CASSRTGEFTGELFF. The DNA of the CDR3 is TGTGCCAGCAGCCGGACAGGGGAATTCACCGGGGAGCTGTTTTTT. V gene TRBV7-2 combines with J gene TRBJ2-2; 9 nucleotides agree with TRBD1. CDR3 length equals 15 residues. The V gene's germline CDR1 is SGHTA and CDR2 FQGNSA. Trimming cost V 5 bases and J 4 bases; bases outside gene matches: 5.

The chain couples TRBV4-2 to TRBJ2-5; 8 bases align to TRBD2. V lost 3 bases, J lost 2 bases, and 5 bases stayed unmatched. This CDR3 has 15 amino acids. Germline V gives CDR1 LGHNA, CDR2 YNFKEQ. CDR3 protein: CASSQAGGLQETQYF. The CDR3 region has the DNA TGTGCCAGCAGCCAGGCGGGGGGCTTACAAGAGACCCAGTACTTC.

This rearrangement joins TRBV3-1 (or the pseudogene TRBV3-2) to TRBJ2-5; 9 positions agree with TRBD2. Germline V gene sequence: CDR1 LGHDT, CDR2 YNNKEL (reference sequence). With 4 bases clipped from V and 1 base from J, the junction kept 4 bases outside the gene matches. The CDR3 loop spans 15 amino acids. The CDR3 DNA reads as TGTGCCAGCAGCCTGAAACTAGCGGGCCAAGAGACCCAGTACTTC. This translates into CASSLKLAGQETQYF.

The CDR3 nucleotides are TGTGCCAGCAGTCCATGGGGGACAGGGACGGATAATTCACCCCTCCACTTT. It specifies CASSPWGTGTDNSPLHF. The V call is TRBV27, the J call TRBJ1-6, with 9 positions matching TRBD1. The CDR3 has 17 residues. The ends lost 5 bases at V and 5 bases at J; junction bases unmatched: 10. Per the germline V gene, CDR1 is MNHEY and CDR2 is SMNVEV (reference sequence).

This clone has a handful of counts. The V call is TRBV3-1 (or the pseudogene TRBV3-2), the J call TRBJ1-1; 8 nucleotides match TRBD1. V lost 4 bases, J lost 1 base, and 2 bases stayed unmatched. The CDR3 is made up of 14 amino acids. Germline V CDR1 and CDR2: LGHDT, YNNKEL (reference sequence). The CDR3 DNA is TGTGCCAGCAGCCTCGGGACAGGGAACACTGAAGCTTTCTTT. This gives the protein CASSLGTGNTEAFF.

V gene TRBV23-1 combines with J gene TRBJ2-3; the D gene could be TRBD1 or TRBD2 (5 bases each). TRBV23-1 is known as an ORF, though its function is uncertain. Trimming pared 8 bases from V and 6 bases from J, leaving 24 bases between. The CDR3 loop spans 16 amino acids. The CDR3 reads CASRNSPGRQSDTQYF. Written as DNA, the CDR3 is TGCGCCAGCCGCAACTCCCCGGGGCGACAATCCGATACGCAGTATTTT.

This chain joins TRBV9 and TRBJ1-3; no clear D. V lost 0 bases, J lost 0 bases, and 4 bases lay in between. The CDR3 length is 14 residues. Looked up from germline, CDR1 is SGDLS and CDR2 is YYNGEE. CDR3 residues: CASSVEGSGNTIYF. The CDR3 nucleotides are TGTGCCAGCAGCGTAGAAGGCTCTGGAAACACCATATATTTT.

CDR3 sequence: CASSLTGLAGGYEQYF. CDR3 DNA sequence: TGTGCCAGCAGCTTGACGGGACTAGCGGGAGGGTACGAGCAGTACTTC. The chain has TRBV5-6 and TRBJ2-7, with 16 bases lining up with TRBD2. The J segment lost 4 bases and the V segment lost 1 base, leaving 2 bases of the junction unmatched. Germline V gene lookup returns CDR1 SGHDT and CDR2 YYEEEE. CDR3 length: 16 residues.

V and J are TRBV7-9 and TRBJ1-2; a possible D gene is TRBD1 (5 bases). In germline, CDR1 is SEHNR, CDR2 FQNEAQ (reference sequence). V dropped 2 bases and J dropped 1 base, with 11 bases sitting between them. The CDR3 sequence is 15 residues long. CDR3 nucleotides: TGTGCCAGCAGCTTACAGGGTAGTTTTAACTATGGCTACACCTTC. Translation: CASSLQGSFNYGYTF.

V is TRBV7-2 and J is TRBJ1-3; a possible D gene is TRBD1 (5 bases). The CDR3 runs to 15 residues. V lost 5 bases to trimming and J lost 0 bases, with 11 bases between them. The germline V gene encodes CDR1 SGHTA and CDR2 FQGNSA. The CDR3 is CASSPNRISGNTIYF. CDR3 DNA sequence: TGTGCCAGCAGCCCTAACAGGATCTCTGGAAACACCATATATTTT. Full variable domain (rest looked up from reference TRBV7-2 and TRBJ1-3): GAGVSQSPSNKVTEKGKDVELRCDPISGHTALYWYRQSLGQGLEFLIYFQGNSAPDKSGLPSDRFSAERTGGSVSTLTIQRTQQEDSAVYLCASSPNRISGNTIYFGEGSWLTVV.

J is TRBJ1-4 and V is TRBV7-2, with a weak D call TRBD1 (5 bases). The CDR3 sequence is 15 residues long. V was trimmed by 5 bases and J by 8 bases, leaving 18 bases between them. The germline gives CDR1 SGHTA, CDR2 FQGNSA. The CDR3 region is CASSPRRGAGEKLFF. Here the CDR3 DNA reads TGTGCCAGCAGCCCACGCCGAGGGGCTGGCGAAAAACTGTTTTTT.

The CDR3 here is CASSQQGARQPQHF. CDR3 bases: TGTGCCAGCAGCCAACAGGGGGCTAGACAGCCCCAGCATTTT. This rearrangement joins TRBV7-2 to TRBJ1-5, with 9 positions matching TRBD1. The junction had 6 bases not matched to a gene; V was cut back by 5 bases and J by 7 bases. Germline V CDR1 and CDR2: SGHTA, FQGNSA. This CDR3 is built from 14 residues. Combining the CDR3 with reference TRBV7-2 and TRBJ1-5 gives the whole variable domain GAGVSQSPSNKVTEKGKDVELRCDPISGHTALYWYRQSLGQGLEFLIYFQGNSAPDKSGLPSDRFSAERTGGSVSTLTIQRTQQEDSAVYLCASSQQGARQPQHFGDGTRLSIL.

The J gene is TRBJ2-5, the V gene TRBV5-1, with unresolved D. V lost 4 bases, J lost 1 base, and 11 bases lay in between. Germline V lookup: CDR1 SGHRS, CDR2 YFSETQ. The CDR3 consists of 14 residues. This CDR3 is CASSGGSSQETQYF. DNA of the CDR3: TGCGCCAGCAGCGGTGGGTCCTCCCAAGAGACCCAGTACTTC.